This TCR beta chain was obtained from a study of tumor-infiltrating lymphocytes in primary liver carcinoma. The wider study: Tumors measured about 4 to 11 cm and were stage T1-T3 N0M0. General study points: Lesser overlap characterized tumor-adjacent and tumor-blood pairs relative to tumor region pairs. The top-250-clone fraction was significantly higher in tumors than in blood (p = 0.039).

RNA and DNA were co-extracted from approximately 20-30 mg of unsorted bulk tissue. Subjects presented with primary liver carcinoma managed by surgical resection. The ends lost 1 base at V and 7 bases at J; junction bases unmatched: 17. The CDR3 has 18 amino acids. Germline V gives CDR1 KGHSH, CDR2 LQKENI. A note on this clonotype: Its antigen is unknown.

TCR beta cDNA was made from 400 to 500 ng total RNA with a constant-region primer. Three-round nested multiplex PCR performed with slightly modified ARM-PCR produced the TCR beta libraries. Primers for the first two PCR rounds were TRBV1-TRBV30 forward primers and a C-beta reverse primer (roughly 10 cycles per round). MiXCR, run by TCRdb on the multiplex PCR reads, gives a single entry per CDR3 protein. The table has tens of thousands of distinct CDR3 sequences, roughly 69% seen once; the top ten hold roughly 28%. The chain carries TRBV18 and TRBJ2-7; 9 bases match TRBD2. The source of this sequence is a man aged 35 to 55 with primary liver carcinoma and hepatitis B virus infection. Sequenced input: tumor-adjacent normal liver tissue. Here the CDR3 reads CASSPRTVSGSGAGEQYF. The CDR3 bases are TGTGCCAGCTCACCACGTACCGTTAGCGGGAGTGGGGCTGGGGAGCAGTACTTC.